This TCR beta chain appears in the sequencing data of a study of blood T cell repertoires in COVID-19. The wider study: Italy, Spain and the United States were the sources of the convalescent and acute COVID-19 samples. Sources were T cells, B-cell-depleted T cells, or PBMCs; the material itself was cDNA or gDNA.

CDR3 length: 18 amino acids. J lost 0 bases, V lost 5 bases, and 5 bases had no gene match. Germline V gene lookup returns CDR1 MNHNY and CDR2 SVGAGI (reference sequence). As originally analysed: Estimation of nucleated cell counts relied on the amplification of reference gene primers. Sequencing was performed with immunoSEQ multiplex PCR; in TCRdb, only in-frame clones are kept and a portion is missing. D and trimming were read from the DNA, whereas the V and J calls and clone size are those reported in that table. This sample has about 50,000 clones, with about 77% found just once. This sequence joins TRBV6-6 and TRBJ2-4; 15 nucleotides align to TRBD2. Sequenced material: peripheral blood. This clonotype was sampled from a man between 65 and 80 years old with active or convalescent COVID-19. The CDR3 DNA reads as TGTGCCAGCAGTCCGGGACTAGCGGGAGGTATAGCCAAAAACATTCAGTACTTC. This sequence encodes CASSPGLAGGIAKNIQYF.